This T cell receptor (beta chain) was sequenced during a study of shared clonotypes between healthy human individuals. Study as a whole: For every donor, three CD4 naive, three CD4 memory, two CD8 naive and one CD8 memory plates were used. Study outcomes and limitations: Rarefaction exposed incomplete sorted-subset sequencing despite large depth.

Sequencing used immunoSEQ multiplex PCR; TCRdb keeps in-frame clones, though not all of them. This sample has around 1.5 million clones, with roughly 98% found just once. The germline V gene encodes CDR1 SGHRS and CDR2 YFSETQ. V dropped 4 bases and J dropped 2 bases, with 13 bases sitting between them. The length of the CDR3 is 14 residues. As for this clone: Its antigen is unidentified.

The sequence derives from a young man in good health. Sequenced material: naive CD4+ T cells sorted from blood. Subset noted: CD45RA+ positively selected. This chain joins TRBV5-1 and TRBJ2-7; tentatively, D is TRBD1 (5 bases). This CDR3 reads CASSVTDITYEQYF. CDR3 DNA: TGCGCCAGCAGCGTTACGGACATTACCTACGAGCAGTACTTC. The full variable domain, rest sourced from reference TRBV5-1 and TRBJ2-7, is KAGVTQTPRYLIKTRGQQVTLSCSPISGHRSVSWYQQTPGQGLQFLFEYFSETQRNKGNFPGRFSGRQFSNSRSEMNVSTLELGDSALYLCASSVTDITYEQYFGPGTRLTVT.